This entry describes one TCR beta chain. Antigen: not known. Data came from immunoSEQ multiplex PCR; TCRdb stores just in-frame clones and leaves some out. Among tens of thousands of clones, about 88% were seen once, and the ten largest hold around 0.8%. The germline V and J ends were trimmed by 0 bases and 2 bases, with 11 bases remaining between them. The CDR3 totals 15 residues. Per the germline V gene, CDR1 is SGDLS and CDR2 is YYNGEE. The data originate from a study of OX40 agonist ivuxolimab in advanced cancers. Overall study context: Anti-PD-1, anti-PD-L1 or anti-CTLA-4 therapy given earlier was allowed, and 35% to 50% had some. General study points: Clonal expansion was seen in CD4+ and CD8+ blood T cells by week 6 at 0.1 to 3.0 mg/kg. Among patients with partial responses at 0.1-3.0 mg/kg, clonal expansion was among the lowest. Some nonresponders likewise displayed low normalized T-cell clonal expansion.

The TCR originated in an adult with an advanced solid tumor such as melanoma, head and neck, liver or kidney cancer. The chain couples TRBV9 to TRBJ1-2; D gene uncertain. The sample was CD4+ or CD8+ T cells sorted from blood, taken in a trial of the OX40 agonist ivuxolimab. In DNA form, the CDR3 reads TGTGCCAGCAGCGTAGGTTCGACTGGGAACTATGGCTACACCTTC. Amino acid sequence: CASSVGSTGNYGYTF.